This T cell receptor (beta chain) was sequenced for a study of T cell repertoires in cytomegalovirus infection. About the study: Recently identified HLA-C-restricted and well-studied HLA-B-restricted CMV epitopes were used. Shared public TCR beta signatures pointed to both CMV infection and a matching HLA type. Study-wide findings and caveats: Identification of carriers of CMV plus the relevant HLA was achieved through cumulative public TCR beta family frequency. HLA-C-restricted CMV-specific TCR beta clonotypes prevailed in the ex vivo response.

The CDR3 has 18 amino acids. The junction had 8 bases not matched to a gene; V was cut back by 5 bases and J by 1 base. In germline, CDR1 is SGHTA, CDR2 FQGNSA. MiXCR, run by TCRdb on the reads, gives a single entry per CDR3 protein. This sample has hundreds of thousands of distinct CDR3 sequences, with less than 35% found just once. This clonotype was seen a handful of times. Its antigen is not known. Sample: cultured CD8+ T cells from PBMCs, taken from culture after CMV antigen stimulation. This chain joins TRBV7-2 and TRBJ2-3; TRBD2 matches 14 bases. The receptor was derived from a human donor in good health (CMV status not recorded). Some clones in this sample may be carry-over from other donors' samples. The CDR3: CASSDRLAGGRGTDTQYF. CDR3 in DNA: TGTGCCAGCAGCGACAGACTAGCGGGGGGGCGGGGCACAGATACGCAGTATTTT.